The 22 T cell receptor beta chains below were found in one sample sequenced in a study of blood T cell repertoires in COVID-19 (dated by TCRdb to the early 2020s). The library was produced with the immunoSEQ multiplex PCR assay. The table comes from immuneACCESS by way of TCRdb, which keeps in-frame sequences with V and J called. Part of the clones is missing from these tables; in studies checked, under half for an unresolved V gene and the rest for unknown reasons. For this sample there are about 240,000 clones; 88% appear just once. More than 0.95% of the sample is held by the ten biggest clonotypes. The sequenced material came from peripheral blood. The receptors derive from a woman aged 40 to 50 who had recovered from COVID-19.

This sequence joins TRBV12-3 or TRBV12-4 and TRBJ2-7; no definite D call. The CDR3 has 12 residues. The ends were cut back, 7 bases at V and 2 bases at J, with 9 bases in the middle. The CDR3 coding sequence is TGTGCCAGCACCCTCGGTGCCTACGAGCAGTACTTC. Translation: CASTLGAYEQYF.

This chain connects TRBV7-3 to TRBJ2-7; the match to TRBD1 covers 9 bases. V lost 4 bases, J lost 4 bases, and 5 bases stayed unmatched. The CDR3 length is 14 residues. The V gene's germline CDR1 is SGHTA and CDR2 FQGTGA. CDR3 coding DNA: TGTGCCAGCAGCTCAGCGGGACAGGGATACGAGCAGTACTTC. Translated: CASSSAGQGYEQYF.

The chain joins TRBV11-3 to TRBJ1-4, with D uncertain. The ends were cut back, 1 base at V and 8 bases at J, with 11 bases in the middle. Germline V lookup: CDR1 SGHNT, CDR2 YENEEA. This CDR3 has 14 amino acids. CDR3 protein: CASSLGLGSEKLFF. As DNA, the CDR3 is TGTGCCAGCAGCTTAGGACTCGGTTCGGAAAAACTGTTTTTT.

The rearrangement joins TRBV19 to TRBJ2-1, with a weak D call TRBD2 (7 bases). This CDR3 comprises 16 residues. The germline V gene encodes CDR1 LNHDA and CDR2 SQIVND (reference sequence). Trimming shortened V by 3 bases and J by 10 bases, and 22 bases separated the two germline ends. CDR3 sequence (DNA): TGTGCCAGTAGTATGGGAGGGCACAGGGTGGGCCGCGAGCAGTTCTTC. It specifies CASSMGGHRVGREQFF.

This chain uses TRBV11-2 with TRBJ1-1; possible D gene TRBD1, 6 bases. The CDR3 runs 15 residues. V lost 1 base and J lost 1, with 10 bases in between. Per germline, CDR1 SGHAT and CDR2 FQNNGV. CDR3 sequence: CASSLAGTRNTEAFF. In nucleotides, the CDR3 is TGTGCCAGCAGCTTAGCGGGGACAAGGAACACTGAAGCTTTCTTT.

The chain has TRBV4-2 and TRBJ1-6, with D unresolved. Trimming shortened V by 0 bases and J by 10 bases, and 13 bases separated the two germline ends. The CDR3 is 15 amino acids. Germline V gene sequence: CDR1 LGHNA, CDR2 YNFKEQ. This CDR3 reads CASSQDGEGRSPLHF. The CDR3, as DNA: TGTGCCAGCAGCCAAGATGGGGAGGGAAGGTCACCCCTCCACTTT.

The chain employs TRBV28 and TRBJ2-7; 10 bases are shared with TRBD2. The germline V gene has CDR1 MDHEN and CDR2 SYDVKM. Trimming cost V 7 bases and J 7 bases; bases outside gene matches: 10. The CDR3 extends over 14 amino acids. CDR3 sequence (DNA): TGTGCCAGCACCCCTAGCGGGAGACCCCTGGAGCAGTACTTC. This translates into CASTPSGRPLEQYF.

V gene TRBV6-5 combines with J gene TRBJ1-1; D gene unclear. Germline V gives CDR1 MNHEY, CDR2 SVGAGI. With 0 bases removed from V and 0 bases from J, the gap between germline ends came to 8 bases. The CDR3 covers 15 residues. This CDR3 is CASSYSKPMNTEAFF. The CDR3 region has the DNA TGTGCCAGCAGTTACTCCAAACCTATGAACACTGAAGCTTTCTTT.

The genes are TRBV27 and TRBJ2-5; 9 nucleotides match TRBD2. J gave up 5 bases and V 10 bases, and 14 bases lay outside the gene matches. This CDR3 has 15 amino acids. Germline CDR1 is MNHEY and CDR2 is SMNVEV (reference sequence). The DNA for the CDR3 is TGTGCCACCCAGGGGGTAGCGGGAGTAGGGGAGACCCAGTACTTC. This codes for CATQGVAGVGETQYF.

The CDR3 spells CASSETGPTEAFF. The CDR3 nucleotides are TGTGCCAGCTCCGAGACAGGGCCCACTGAAGCTTTCTTT. This chain joins TRBV18 and TRBJ1-1; 7 bases line up with TRBD1. Germline values: CDR1 KGHSH, CDR2 LQKENI. V lost 6 bases, J lost 4 bases, and 5 bases stayed unmatched. This CDR3 contains 13 residues.

This chain uses TRBV6-6 with TRBJ2-7; 7 bases align to TRBD2. V was clipped by 9 bases and J by 3 bases; unmatched bases: 5. Germline lookup yields CDR1 MNHNY and CDR2 SVGAGI (reference sequence). The CDR3 contains 12 residues. CDR3 loop: CASSREGYEQYF. As DNA, the CDR3 is TGTGCCAGTTCGAGGGAGGGCTACGAGCAGTACTTC.

V usage is TRBV7-6 and J usage is TRBJ2-3; 7 positions match TRBD2. This CDR3 is built from 17 residues. From germline, CDR1 is SGHVS and CDR2 FNYEAQ. V shed 1 base and J 3 bases; nucleotides not matched to a gene: 10. DNA of the CDR3: TGTGCCAGCAGCTTAGGGGGTGGCGGGAGCCGTACAGATACGCAGTATTTT. Its protein is CASSLGGGGSRTDTQYF.

The chain is built from TRBV7-2 and TRBJ2-1; tentatively, D is TRBD2 (5 bases). The germline CDR1 and CDR2 sequences are SGHTA and FQGNSA. The V end lost 5 bases, the J end lost 6 bases, and 20 bases lay between the germline ends. The CDR3 spans 16 residues. The CDR3 DNA is TGTGCCAGCAGCCCGCGGGCCCCCAAGGGCGGCAATGAGCAGTTCTTC. It specifies CASSPRAPKGGNEQFF.

The chain uses TRBV7-8 and TRBJ1-4, with TRBD1 matching over 8 bases. CDR1 and CDR2 from the germline V gene are SGHVS and FQNEAQ. The CDR3 consists of 15 residues. The junction had 4 bases not matched to a gene; V was cut back by 5 bases and J by 2 bases. The CDR3 coding sequence is TGTGCCAGCAGCCCAAACAGGGGGACTAATGAAAAACTGTTTTTT. Protein product: CASSPNRGTNEKLFF. Full variable domain (outside the CDR3, taken from reference TRBV7-8 and TRBJ1-4): GAGVSQSPRYKVAKRGQDVALRCDPISGHVSLFWYQQALGQGPEFLTYFQNEAQLDKSGLPSDRFFAERPEGSVSTLKIQRTQQEDSAVYLCASSPNRGTNEKLFFGSGTQLSVL.

The chain employs TRBV5-6 and TRBJ2-5, with 8 bases that match TRBD2. Trimming cost V 3 bases and J 7 bases; bases outside gene matches: 8. The CDR3 has 14 amino acids. Germline CDR1 and CDR2: SGHDT and YYEEEE. The CDR3 is CASSSGTRLGTQYF. The CDR3 DNA sequence: TGTGCCAGCAGCTCTGGGACTAGGCTGGGGACCCAGTACTTC.

The rearrangement links TRBV5-8 to TRBJ2-7, with 12 bases that match TRBD2. The CDR3 sequence is 13 residues long. Germline V gene data show CDR1 as SGHTS and CDR2 as YDEGEE. V lost 3 bases, J lost 10 bases, and 5 bases stayed unmatched. DNA of the CDR3: TGTGCCAGCAGCTGGGGACTAGCGGGCCCCCAGTACTTC. Translation: CASSWGLAGPQYF. Together with reference TRBV5-8 and TRBJ2-7, the CDR3 gives the full variable domain: EAGVTQSPTHLIKTRGQQATLRCSPISGHTSVYWYQQALGLGLQFLLWYDEGEERNRGNFPPRFSGRQFPNYSSELNVNALELEDSALYLCASSWGLAGPQYFGPGTRLTVT.

The chain couples TRBV27 to TRBJ1-1; TRBD1 might be the D (6 bases). Per the germline V gene, CDR1 is MNHEY and CDR2 is SMNVEV (reference sequence). V shed 3 bases and J shed 7 bases, with 18 bases lying between them. The CDR3 runs 15 residues. The CDR3 sequence: CASSLVTGSVGEAFF. CDR3 nucleotide sequence: TGTGCCAGCAGTTTGGTAACAGGGTCGGTGGGTGAAGCTTTCTTT.

The chain is built from TRBV27 and TRBJ1-2, with 8 bases fitting TRBD1. CDR1 MNHEY and CDR2 SMNVEV come from the germline V gene (reference sequence). The junction had 9 bases not matched to a gene; V was cut back by 5 bases and J by 4 bases. The CDR3 has 15 amino acids. As DNA, the CDR3 is TGTGCCAGCAGTGGTACCGGCGGGACAGGCTATGGCTACACCTTC. Its protein product is CASSGTGGTGYGYTF.

This clone was found a few times. The V call is TRBV5-1, the J call TRBJ1-2; 8 nucleotides align to TRBD1. CDR1 and CDR2 (germline): SGHRS, YFSETQ. The V gene end was trimmed by 2 bases and the J gene end by 8 bases; junction bases not matched to a gene: 14. The CDR3 loop spans 16 amino acids. In nucleotides, the CDR3 is TGCGCCAGCAGCTTACCACGGACAGGGAACCTGGGAGGCTACACCTTC. It translates to CASSLPRTGNLGGYTF.

The V call is TRBV29-1, the J call TRBJ1-1; 7 bases are shared with TRBD1. Germline V gene sequence: CDR1 SQVTM, CDR2 ANQGSEA. The V gene end was trimmed by 4 bases and the J gene end by 4 bases; junction bases not matched to a gene: 9. The CDR3 has 14 residues. The CDR3 reads CSVGSAGGSTEAFF. In DNA form, the CDR3 reads TGCAGCGTTGGTTCGGCAGGGGGGAGCACTGAAGCTTTCTTT.

V is TRBV27 and J is TRBJ2-3, with 10 bases lining up with TRBD1. V dropped 5 bases and J dropped 2; count of bases not matched to a gene: 10. The CDR3 consists of 17 residues. From germline, CDR1 is MNHEY and CDR2 SMNVEV (reference sequence). CDR3 in DNA: TGTGCCAGCAGTCCTATCCGGGGGACAGGGGCCACAGATACGCAGTATTTT. It translates to CASSPIRGTGATDTQYF.

V and J are TRBV9 and TRBJ2-3; 7 bases line up with TRBD2. V lost 1 base to trimming and J lost 4 bases; unmatched junction nucleotides: 9. The CDR3 contains 16 residues. The germline CDR1 and CDR2 sequences are SGDLS and YYNGEE. Written as DNA, the CDR3 is TGTGCCAGCAGCGTAATGGCGGGAGAGCTAGCAGATACGCAGTATTTT. Translated: CASSVMAGELADTQYF.